The 26 T cell receptor beta chains below come from one sample, sequenced in a study of blood T cells in healthy people across ages. A second PCR, run for about 6 to 12 cycles, used a sample-barcoded 5' primer plus a J-beta primer mix. TCRdb fed the 5' RACE reads into MiXCR, producing one record per CDR3 protein. The table shows approximately 1,700,000 distinct CDR3 sequences, with roughly two fifths occurring only once. The sample was blood. The receptors were gathered from a human donor in good health.

The J gene is TRBJ1-5, the V gene TRBV19, with a possible D match to TRBD1 (6 bases). V lost 8 bases to trimming and J lost 0 bases, with 17 bases between them. This CDR3 has 16 residues. Germline CDR1 and CDR2: LNHDA and SQIVND (reference sequence). The CDR3 is CASEDSRRGSNQPQHF. The CDR3 DNA sequence: TGTGCCAGTGAGGACAGCCGGAGGGGTAGCAATCAGCCCCAGCATTTT.

This clonotype was counted only a few times. J is TRBJ2-5 and V is TRBV5-1; D is ambiguous. V shed 4 bases and J shed 0 bases, with 7 bases lying between them. CDR3 size: 13 residues. The V gene's germline CDR1 is SGHRS and CDR2 YFSETQ. The CDR3 nucleotides are TGCGCCAGCAGCGACCATTACCAAGAGACCCAGTACTTC. It yields the protein CASSDHYQETQYF.

The chain combines TRBV20-1 with TRBJ2-5; TRBD1 aligns across 7 bases. The germline gives CDR1 DFQATT, CDR2 SNEGSKA (reference sequence). The CDR3 consists of 13 residues. Trimming took 7 bases from V and 5 from J; bases not matched to a gene: 10. CDR3 protein: CSGQGVGWETQYF. In nucleotides, the CDR3 is TGCAGTGGTCAGGGGGTGGGATGGGAGACCCAGTACTTC.

This clonotype has a single count. The chain recombines TRBV6-1 with TRBJ1-2; D remains unclear. CDR1 MNHNS and CDR2 SASEGT come from the germline V gene. V dropped 0 bases and J dropped 12 bases, with 8 bases sitting between them. This CDR3 has 11 residues. CDR3 in DNA: TGTGCCAGCAGTGAAGCGCGTAGGGACACCTTC. Translation: CASSEARRDTF.

This clonotype has a handful of counts. The V gene is TRBV12-3 or TRBV12-4, the J gene TRBJ2-5, with a possible D match to TRBD1 (6 bases). V lost 1 base, J lost 5 bases, and 14 bases lay in between. This CDR3 has 15 residues. The CDR3 sequence is CASSLGGQGLETQYF. Written as DNA, the CDR3 is TGTGCCAGCAGTTTAGGAGGGCAGGGGTTGGAGACCCAGTACTTC.

A few counts support this clonotype. J is TRBJ1-5 and V is TRBV12-3 or TRBV12-4; the match to TRBD1 covers 9 bases. The trim removed 5 bases at V and 5 bases at J, leaving 4 bases unmatched. The CDR3 runs to 14 residues. The CDR3: CASSQQGAHQPQHF. Written as DNA, the CDR3 is TGTGCCAGCAGTCAACAGGGGGCCCATCAGCCCCAGCATTTT.

The CDR3, as DNA: TGTGCCAGCAGCTTAGCCGGGAGATTGAACACTGAAGCTTTCTTT. Protein product: CASSLAGRLNTEAFF. This chain uses TRBV7-2 with TRBJ1-1; D is uncertain. Deletions cut 0 bases from V and 0 bases from J, with 8 bases between. Germline lookup yields CDR1 SGHTA and CDR2 FQGNSA. The CDR3 totals 15 residues.

This clonotype was observed a handful of times. This chain connects TRBV27 to TRBJ1-6, with D possibly matching TRBD1 (6 bases). Between the trimmed V and J ends, which lost 7 bases and 9 bases, there was a span of 13 bases. The CDR3 contains 13 residues. Germline V gives CDR1 MNHEY, CDR2 SMNVEV (reference sequence). The CDR3 spells CASTLSTGSPLHF. CDR3 in DNA: TGTGCCAGCACCCTTTCGACAGGTTCACCCCTCCACTTT.

The rearrangement links TRBV9 to TRBJ2-4, with D tentatively TRBD2 (5 bases). The ends were cut back, 1 base at V and 13 bases at J, with 15 bases in the middle. Germline-derived CDR1 and CDR2 are SGDLS and YYNGEE. The CDR3 sequence is 13 residues long. The CDR3 DNA follows: TGTGCCAGCAGCGTACACCCCCGGGGTGAGCAGTACTTC. This codes for CASSVHPRGEQYF. The entire variable domain, with the rest obtained from reference TRBV9 and TRBJ2-4, is as follows: DSGVTQTPKHLITATGQRVTLRCSPRSGDLSVYWYQQSLDQGLQFLIQYYNGEERAKGNILERFSAQQFPDLHSELNLSSLELGDSALYFCASSVHPRGEQYFGAGTRLSVL.

The genes are TRBV27 and TRBJ2-1, with TRBD1 identical over 9 bases. Per germline, CDR1 MNHEY and CDR2 SMNVEV (reference sequence). With V trimmed by 3 bases and J by 8 bases, 14 bases remained unmatched. CDR3 length: 17 amino acids. The CDR3 region is CASSFATRDREYDEQFF. In nucleotides, the CDR3 is TGTGCCAGCAGTTTCGCAACCAGGGACAGGGAGTACGATGAGCAGTTCTTC.

The J gene is TRBJ2-6, the V gene TRBV5-1; 8 bases fit TRBD1. After removal of 3 bases from V and 0 bases from J, the junction contained 8 bases not matched to a gene. This CDR3 contains 18 residues. Germline V gene data show CDR1 as SGHRS and CDR2 as YFSETQ. The DNA of the CDR3 is TGCGCCAGCAGCTCTTCAGGACAGGGTAGCTCTGGGGCCAACGTCCTGACTTTC. It specifies CASSSSGQGSSGANVLTF.

The rearrangement uses TRBV6-6 and TRBJ2-1; no reliable D call. V was trimmed by 1 base and J by 9 bases, leaving 7 bases between them. CDR1 and CDR2 from the germline V gene are MNHNY and SVGAGI (reference sequence). The CDR3 is 12 amino acids. The CDR3 sequence: CASSYLSAEQFF. The CDR3 nucleotides read TGTGCCAGCAGTTACTTATCGGCTGAGCAGTTCTTC.

This chain connects TRBV18 to TRBJ2-5, with TRBD1 identical over 7 bases. Germline V gene sequence: CDR1 KGHSH, CDR2 LQKENI. The CDR3 contains 16 residues. After removal of 3 bases from V and 1 base from J, the junction contained 8 bases not matched to a gene. The CDR3 reads CASSPARDRPQETQYF. Here the CDR3 DNA reads TGTGCCAGCTCACCCGCAAGGGACAGACCCCAAGAGACCCAGTACTTC.

This clonotype was counted a few times. The CDR3 region has the DNA TGTGCCAGCAACCTGGCGGCAGGGAGCTCCTACGAGCAGTACTTC. Encoded protein: CASNLAAGSSYEQYF. This chain joins TRBV6-1 and TRBJ2-7, with D perhaps being TRBD1 or TRBD2 (5 bases each). The V end lost 7 bases, the J end lost 0 bases, and 16 bases lay between the germline ends. The CDR3 runs to 15 residues. Germline loops: CDR1 MNHNS, CDR2 SASEGT.

V is TRBV20-1 and J is TRBJ2-3; no reliable D call. The CDR3 spans 14 residues. With 6 bases removed from V and 5 bases from J, the gap between germline ends came to 18 bases. The V gene's germline CDR1 is DFQATT and CDR2 SNEGSKA (reference sequence). Here the CDR3 DNA reads TGCAGTGCAGTACTACGGGCCACGATAGATACGCAGTATTTT. Translating it yields CSAVLRATIDTQYF.

The chain uses TRBV12-3 or TRBV12-4 and TRBJ2-1; 7 nucleotides match TRBD1. V was pared by 5 bases and J by 8 bases, with 9 bases of the junction left unmatched. CDR3 length: 14 residues. This chain's CDR3 is CASSRERGPDEQFF. CDR3 sequence (DNA): TGTGCCAGCAGTAGAGAGAGGGGGCCGGATGAGCAGTTCTTC.

Concerning this clonotype: At one boundary the junction diverges from the germline segment, which might be a read error. This chain's CDR3 is CASSLASLRTVSYNEQFF. In nucleotides, the CDR3 is TGCGCCAGCAGCTTGGCCTCTTTGCGGACGGTCTCCTACAATGAGCAGTTCTTT. This chain uses TRBV5-1 with TRBJ2-1; D is undetermined. Germline assignment: CDR1 SGHRS and CDR2 YFSETQ. The CDR3 consists of 18 residues.

The chain links TRBV4-1 to TRBJ2-1; D may correspond to TRBD1 or TRBD2 (6 bases each). Trimming took off 3 bases at V and 2 bases at J, with 17 bases between the two ends. The CDR3 consists of 17 residues. CDR1 and CDR2 (germline): MGHRA, YSYEKL. The CDR3 sequence: CASSQGSGKGAYNEQFF. The CDR3 DNA follows: TGCGCCAGCAGCCAGGGTAGCGGTAAGGGGGCCTACAATGAGCAGTTCTTC.

V is TRBV24-1 and J is TRBJ2-1, with D unresolved. Trimming stripped 6 bases from V and 5 bases from J, with 13 bases between. Germline values: CDR1 KGHDR, CDR2 SFDVKD. This CDR3 is built from 14 residues. In DNA form, the CDR3 reads TGTGCCACCAGTTGGGAAGGGCGAAACAATGAGCAGTTCTTC. This codes for CATSWEGRNNEQFF.

As regards this clonotype: Mismatch with germline at one junction end may stem from a read error. The V call is TRBV6-5, the J call TRBJ1-2; D is unclear. CDR3 length equals 15 residues. Germline CDR1 is MNHEY and CDR2 is SVGAGI. In nucleotides, the CDR3 is TGTGCCAACAGTTACTCGGAGGGAGTTAGCTATGGCTACACCTTC. It is translated as CANSYSEGVSYGYTF.

The V gene is TRBV7-8, the J gene TRBJ2-1; TRBD1 matches 7 bases. Germline-derived CDR1 and CDR2 are SGHVS and FQNEAQ. J gave up 3 bases and V 5 bases, and 7 bases lay outside the gene matches. This CDR3 contains 15 residues. CDR3 sequence: CASSRQGDYYNEQFF. The CDR3 DNA sequence: TGTGCCAGCAGCCGACAGGGAGACTACTACAATGAGCAGTTCTTC.

The chain has TRBV5-1 and TRBJ2-6; D may be TRBD1 (6 bases). CDR1 is SGHRS, CDR2 YFSETQ, per germline. The CDR3 spans 17 residues. V was trimmed by 4 bases and J by 0 bases, leaving 14 bases between them. The chain's CDR3 is CASSPTTGVSGANVLTF. Here the CDR3 DNA reads TGCGCCAGCAGCCCAACGACAGGAGTCTCTGGGGCCAACGTCCTGACTTTC.

This chain connects TRBV20-1 to TRBJ2-1; 7 bases match TRBD1. The trim removed 0 bases at V and 9 bases at J, leaving 11 bases unmatched. Germline CDR1 reads DFQATT; CDR2 reads SNEGSKA (reference sequence). The CDR3 spans 15 residues. CDR3 nucleotide sequence: TGCAGTGCTAGAGATTACAGGGGCCGCCGTGGTGAGCAGTTCTTC. It translates to CSARDYRGRRGEQFF.

The V and J genes are TRBV9 and TRBJ2-6; no clear D gene. The CDR3 length is 16 residues. V shed 4 bases and J shed 4 bases, with 15 bases lying between them. The germline gives CDR1 SGDLS, CDR2 YYNGEE. The CDR3 sequence is CASSNHAVLGANVLTF. The CDR3, as DNA: TGTGCCAGCAGCAACCACGCAGTCCTCGGGGCCAACGTCCTGACTTTC.

The rearrangement links TRBV12-3 or TRBV12-4 to TRBJ1-3, with D possibly matching TRBD1 (6 bases). The V and J ends lost 4 bases and 0 bases respectively, with 22 bases between them. The CDR3 sequence is 19 residues long. This CDR3 reads CASSSQLSGTPDSGNTIYF. The CDR3 region has the DNA TGTGCCAGCAGTTCGCAACTCTCCGGGACACCCGACTCTGGAAACACCATATATTTT.

V is TRBV13 and J is TRBJ2-1; D is ambiguous. V gave up 5 bases and J gave up 5 bases, with 16 bases separating them. Germline V CDR1 and CDR2: PRHDT, FYEKMQ (reference sequence). The CDR3 covers 15 residues. This chain's CDR3 is CASSRAWVRDNEQFF. The CDR3 coding sequence is TGTGCCAGCAGCAGGGCTTGGGTAAGGGACAATGAGCAGTTCTTC.